This record covers a single TCR beta chain. This CDR3 is 11 amino acids long. Germline-derived CDR1 and CDR2 are MDHEN and SYDVKM. Data came from immunoSEQ multiplex PCR; TCRdb stores just in-frame clones and leaves some out. This table has 78,000 or so clones, about 90% appearing once. This entry is derived from a study of OX40 agonist ivuxolimab in advanced cancers. Sequencing was performed on CD4+ or CD8+ T cells sorted from blood, taken in a trial of the OX40 agonist ivuxolimab. The chain recombines TRBV28 with TRBJ2-2, with D maybe TRBD1 (8 bases). The receptor's source is an adult with an advanced solid tumor such as melanoma, head and neck, liver or kidney cancer. CDR3 protein: CAGQGLGELFF. In DNA, the CDR3 is TGTGCTGGACAGGGACTAGGGGAGCTGTTTTTT.